The 24 T cell receptor beta chains given below trace back to one sample, sequenced in a study of identical twins. Each CDR3 protein is one row after TCRdb ran MiXCR on the 5' RACE reads. The sample holds some 1,700,000 distinct CDR3 sequences, less than 35% seen once. Sequenced: cord blood. The receptors shown here come from a newborn girl in good health.

This chain connects TRBV5-6 to TRBJ1-1, with 7 bases lining up with TRBD1. CDR3 size: 14 residues. V trimming: 0 bases; J trimming: 10 bases; junction bases outside the gene matches: 9. From germline, CDR1 is SGHDT and CDR2 YYEEEE. CDR3 region: CASSLGQGWSGAFF. The CDR3 DNA reads TGTGCCAGCAGCTTGGGACAGGGTTGGTCTGGAGCTTTCTTT.

The V gene is TRBV11-2, the J gene TRBJ1-2; D is perhaps TRBD1 (5 bases). Deletions cut 0 bases from V and 4 bases from J, with 18 bases between. There are 17 residues in the CDR3. CDR1 and CDR2 (germline): SGHAT, FQNNGV. The CDR3 spells CASSLDPLKGAGYGYTF. Here the CDR3 DNA reads TGTGCCAGCAGCTTAGATCCGTTAAAAGGGGCTGGCTATGGCTACACCTTC.

This clonotype is a singleton in its sample. One end of the junction is discordant with germline, which a read error may explain. This sequence joins TRBV14 and TRBJ2-4; 13 positions match TRBD2. The DNA end favors TRBJ2-7, so the J call may be wrong. From germline, CDR1 is SGHDN and CDR2 FVKESK. The CDR3 spans 16 residues. The CDR3 loop reads CACSNPRTSGSYEQYF. The CDR3 bases are TGTGCCTGCAGCAACCCAAGGACTAGCGGGAGCTACGAGCAGTACTTC.

This chain joins TRBV24-1 and TRBJ1-1; D may be TRBD1 (6 bases). Germline values: CDR1 KGHDR, CDR2 SFDVKD. The CDR3 runs 15 residues. Trimming cost V 5 bases and J 0 bases, with 12 bases left between them. CDR3 residues: CATSAPQGLNTEAFF. CDR3 in DNA: TGTGCCACCAGTGCTCCACAGGGACTGAACACTGAAGCTTTCTTT.

The CDR3 sequence is CSVGVRLARNEQFF. CDR3 in DNA: TGCAGCGTTGGGGTGAGGCTAGCGAGGAATGAGCAGTTCTTC. The chain carries TRBV29-1 and TRBJ2-1, with D possibly TRBD2 on 6 matching bases. In germline, CDR1 is SQVTM, CDR2 ANQGSEA. This CDR3 region has 14 residues. Trimming removed 4 bases at V and 7 bases at J, with 17 bases between.

At least ten counts were recorded for this clonotype. The V and J genes are TRBV11-2 and TRBJ2-1; D unclear. The germline V and J ends were trimmed by 1 base and 2 bases, with 9 bases remaining between them. CDR3 length: 15 residues. Germline lookup yields CDR1 SGHAT and CDR2 FQNNGV. CDR3 amino acids: CASSLGASPYNEQFF. CDR3 nucleotides: TGTGCCAGCAGCTTAGGAGCTTCCCCCTACAATGAGCAGTTCTTC.

This chain joins TRBV20-1 and TRBJ2-4; TRBD1 matches at 7 bases. The J segment lost 4 bases and the V segment lost 3 bases, leaving 0 bases of the junction unmatched. The V gene's germline CDR1 is DFQATT and CDR2 SNEGSKA (reference sequence). The CDR3 is 12 amino acids. The CDR3 DNA reads TGCAGTGCTAGGACAGGGAAAAACATTCAGTACTTC. Its translation: CSARTGKNIQYF.

This clonotype was seen more than once but under ten times. This chain's CDR3 is CASSPGSAGSNEQFF. Written as DNA, the CDR3 is TGTGCCAGCAGCCCGGGGTCTGCAGGTAGCAATGAGCAGTTCTTC. The chain carries TRBV28 and TRBJ2-1, with a weak D call TRBD2 (5 bases). The CDR3 sequence is 15 residues long. Per germline, CDR1 MDHEN and CDR2 SYDVKM. V was shortened by 6 bases and J by 6 bases, with 18 bases between the two germline ends.

This clonotype was picked up a small number of times. The V call is TRBV20-1, the J call TRBJ2-7, with 7 bases that match TRBD2. Germline V lookup: CDR1 DFQATT, CDR2 SNEGSKA (reference sequence). The CDR3 totals 11 residues. Here the CDR3 reads CSQGGDYEQYF. The CDR3 DNA reads as TGCAGCCAGGGAGGGGACTACGAGCAGTACTTC.

The chain is built from TRBV12-3 or TRBV12-4 and TRBJ2-7, with D perhaps assigned TRBD1 or TRBD2 (6 bases each). V dropped 6 bases and J dropped 2 bases, with 17 bases sitting between them. The CDR3 spans 15 residues. CDR3 coding DNA: TGTGCCAGCAGAGATCGGGGGACATTCCCCTACGAGCAGTACTTC. Protein: CASRDRGTFPYEQYF.

This clonotype was detected only a few times. DNA for the CDR3: TGCGCCAGCAGCCAATTTATGGCGTTACCAACTCAGGGCTCCTACAATGAGCAGTTCTTC. It is translated as CASSQFMALPTQGSYNEQFF. The chain recombines TRBV4-1 with TRBJ2-1, with D possibly being TRBD1 (5 bases). Deletions cut 2 bases from V and 0 bases from J, with 23 bases between. Germline V gene data show CDR1 as MGHRA and CDR2 as YSYEKL. The length of the CDR3 is 20 residues.

This chain joins TRBV12-3 or TRBV12-4 and TRBJ1-2; 8 bases match TRBD1. This CDR3 contains 16 residues. V was pared by 7 bases and J by 4 bases, with 14 bases of the junction left unmatched. The CDR3 loop reads CASTSLRRDRIYGYTF. The CDR3 DNA reads as TGTGCCAGCACCTCTCTTCGCCGGGACAGGATCTATGGCTACACCTTC.

This clonotype was seen a handful of times. This chain connects TRBV20-1 to TRBJ2-7; D is uncertain. V shed 3 bases and J shed 1 base, with 13 bases lying between them. The CDR3 loop spans 14 amino acids. The germline CDR1 and CDR2 sequences are DFQATT and SNEGSKA (reference sequence). CDR3 in DNA: TGCAGTGCTAGCCCCATTCAGAGGTCCTACGAGCAGTACTTC. This gives the protein CSASPIQRSYEQYF.

The CDR3 DNA sequence: TGCAGTGCTTTAGCCTACAGGCATTCACCCCTCCACTTT. This sequence encodes CSALAYRHSPLHF. This chain joins TRBV20-1 and TRBJ1-6, with a possible D match to TRBD1 (5 bases). The V gene lost 5 bases and the J gene lost 8 bases, with 13 bases spanning the gap. The germline gives CDR1 DFQATT, CDR2 SNEGSKA (reference sequence). This CDR3 comprises 13 residues.

This clonotype was recorded only once. This chain links TRBV5-1 with TRBJ2-3; the D is unclear. V lost 10 bases and J lost 8, with 11 bases in between. This CDR3 has 10 residues. Germline V gene lookup returns CDR1 SGHRS and CDR2 YFSETQ. CDR3: CACFKGTQYF. DNA for the CDR3: TGCGCCTGCTTCAAGGGTACGCAGTATTTT.

This clonotype was picked up a small number of times. J is TRBJ2-3 and V is TRBV27, with a tentative D call TRBD2 (6 bases). In germline, CDR1 is MNHEY, CDR2 SMNVEV (reference sequence). This CDR3 is 15 amino acids long. Between the trimmed V and J ends, which lost 5 bases and 2 bases, there was a span of 14 bases. The CDR3 spells CASSPNRRATDTQYF. CDR3 nucleotide sequence: TGTGCCAGCAGTCCCAACCGGAGGGCCACAGATACGCAGTATTTT.

This clonotype was counted only a few times. J is TRBJ2-1 and V is TRBV3-1; the D gene is possibly TRBD1 (5 bases). The CDR3 extends over 17 amino acids. V lost 4 bases, J lost 3 bases, and 19 bases lay in between. CDR1 and CDR2 (germline): LGHDT, YNNKEL (reference sequence). The CDR3 sequence is CASSRASGRYYYNEQFF. The CDR3 bases are TGTGCCAGCAGCCGCGCTTCAGGGCGATACTACTACAATGAGCAGTTCTTC.

The chain carries TRBV9 and TRBJ2-2; TRBD2 might be the D (6 bases). Trimming took off 4 bases at V and 3 bases at J, with 16 bases between the two ends. The length of the CDR3 is 16 residues. Per the germline V gene, CDR1 is SGDLS and CDR2 is YYNGEE. The CDR3 DNA reads as TGTGCCAGCAGCCCGTTCTTGAGGGAGGACACCGGGGAGCTGTTTTTT. Its protein is CASSPFLREDTGELFF. The full variable domain, with the rest looked up from reference TRBV9 and TRBJ2-2, is DSGVTQTPKHLITATGQRVTLRCSPRSGDLSVYWYQQSLDQGLQFLIQYYNGEERAKGNILERFSAQQFPDLHSELNLSSLELGDSALYFCASSPFLREDTGELFFGEGSRLTVL.

The rearrangement uses TRBV5-1 and TRBJ2-3; D is ambiguous. Germline V gene data show CDR1 as SGHRS and CDR2 as YFSETQ. V lost 4 bases to trimming and J lost 1 base, with 16 bases between them. The CDR3 is 16 residues long. CDR3 sequence (DNA): TGCGCCAGCAGCCAAACTTCAAGTGGAGGCACAGATACGCAGTATTTT. Its translation: CASSQTSSGGTDTQYF.

This clonotype has ten or more counts. The chain employs TRBV5-1 and TRBJ1-5; no clear D. Germline V gene lookup returns CDR1 SGHRS and CDR2 YFSETQ. The germline V and J ends were trimmed by 1 base and 2 bases, with 7 bases remaining between them. The length of the CDR3 is 14 residues. CDR3 DNA sequence: TGCGCCAGCAGCTTGACGTGGGGCAATCAGCCCCAGCATTTT. Amino acids: CASSLTWGNQPQHF.

The chain uses TRBV5-1 and TRBJ2-2; no firm D call. V lost 4 bases and J lost 0, with 13 bases in between. From germline, CDR1 is SGHRS and CDR2 YFSETQ. The CDR3 covers 16 residues. In DNA, the CDR3 is TGCGCCAGCAGCCCCCGGCGCGCTTCGAACACCGGGGAGCTGTTTTTT. This encodes CASSPRRASNTGELFF.

Comment on this clonotype: A much larger clone lies one base from this, so it may be a read error. J is TRBJ2-3 and V is TRBV2, with D perhaps TRBD2 (6 bases). CDR1 is SNHLY and CDR2 is FYNNEI in the germline V gene. The CDR3 consists of 10 residues. As DNA, the CDR3 is TGTGTCAGCAGTGAAGCGGGGCAGTATTTT. This encodes CVSSEAGQYF.

This clonotype was counted a few times. The chain employs TRBV3-1 and TRBJ1-2; D is perhaps TRBD1 (5 bases). Germline loops: CDR1 LGHDT, CDR2 YNNKEL (reference sequence). Between the trimmed V and J ends, which lost 4 bases and 4 bases, there was a span of 10 bases. This CDR3 comprises 13 residues. CDR3 bases: TGTGCCAGCAGCCGGGACGGGCCCTATGGCTACACCTTC. It yields the protein CASSRDGPYGYTF.

This clonotype turned up a few times. V is TRBV20-1 and J is TRBJ2-5; D gene unclear. Germline V gene lookup returns CDR1 DFQATT and CDR2 SNEGSKA (reference sequence). Deletions cut 1 base from V and 11 bases from J, with 14 bases between. The CDR3 loop spans 12 amino acids. The CDR3 region has the DNA TGCAGTGCTAGAGCAGGTTTAGGACCACAGTACTTC. Translated, it gives CSARAGLGPQYF.